The 19 T cell receptor beta chains below come from one sample, sequenced in a study of CD8 T cells in Susac syndrome. Reverse transcription of roughly 0.5 to 1 ug RNA used random hexamers. MiXCR was run by TCRdb on the immunoSEQ multiplex PCR reads, yielding one entry per CDR3 protein. Of around 140,000 distinct CDR3 sequences in the sample, around 93% were seen once. The sample was CD4+ T cells from PBMCs. These receptors all stem from a human donor with Susac syndrome.

The genes are TRBV30 and TRBJ1-1, with no clear D. The ends were cut back, 2 bases at V and 3 bases at J, with 1 base in the middle. This CDR3 is 10 amino acids long. Looked up from germline, CDR1 is GTSNPN and CDR2 is SVGIG (reference sequence). The CDR3 protein is CAWSYTEAFF. The CDR3 DNA reads as TGTGCCTGGAGTTACACTGAAGCTTTCTTT.

J is TRBJ1-1 and V is TRBV29-1; D unresolved. V dropped 0 bases and J dropped 9 bases, with 8 bases sitting between them. The length of the CDR3 is 11 residues. CDR1 and CDR2 (germline): SQVTM, ANQGSEA. CDR3 loop: CSVEEWWKAFF. DNA of the CDR3: TGCAGCGTTGAAGAGTGGTGGAAAGCTTTCTTT.

The chain combines TRBV9 with TRBJ2-4; 11 bases agree with TRBD1. The V gene end was trimmed by 3 bases and the J gene end by 6 bases; junction bases not matched to a gene: 2. This CDR3 is built from 14 residues. The germline V gene has CDR1 SGDLS and CDR2 YYNGEE. CDR3 DNA: TGTGCCAGCAGCGCCGGGACAGGGGGAAACATTCAGTACTTC. It yields the protein CASSAGTGGNIQYF.

The J gene is TRBJ2-1, the V gene TRBV7-3; a weak D match, TRBD2 (6 bases). Trimming removed 5 bases at V and 1 base at J, with 15 bases between. The CDR3 sequence is 16 residues long. Germline V lookup: CDR1 SGHTA, CDR2 FQGTGA. CDR3 region: CASSPPSGGSYNEQFF. The CDR3 bases are TGTGCCAGCAGCCCTCCTTCCGGGGGTTCCTACAATGAGCAGTTCTTC.

The chain couples TRBV2 to TRBJ2-2; D might be TRBD2 (5 bases). The V and J ends lost 10 bases and 4 bases respectively, with 16 bases between them. The CDR3 extends over 14 amino acids. The germline gives CDR1 SNHLY, CDR2 FYNNEI. The DNA for the CDR3 is TGTGCCACCAACGGCGGACTGCTCACCGGGGAGCTGTTTTTT. Its protein is CATNGGLLTGELFF.

The chain carries TRBV10-1 and TRBJ2-5; 8 nucleotides agree with TRBD1. The CDR3 runs to 13 residues. CDR1 is WNHNN and CDR2 is SYGVQD in the germline V gene (reference sequence). With 4 bases clipped from V and 5 bases from J, the junction kept 3 bases outside the gene matches. In DNA form, the CDR3 reads TGCGCCAGCAGTGCAGGGGGCGACGAGACCCAGTACTTC. Its translation is CASSAGGDETQYF.

The chain is built from TRBV9 and TRBJ1-1; 9 nucleotides match TRBD1. The CDR3 length is 16 residues. V shed 0 bases, J shed 4 bases, and the junction held 7 bases outside the gene matches. Germline CDR1 is SGDLS and CDR2 is YYNGEE. The CDR3 spells CASSVAGQGSGTEAFF. In nucleotides, the CDR3 is TGTGCCAGCAGCGTAGCTGGACAGGGGAGCGGCACTGAAGCTTTCTTT.

This chain connects TRBV4-2 to TRBJ2-7, with 10 bases matching TRBD2. The germline V gene encodes CDR1 LGHNA and CDR2 YNFKEQ. J lost 3 bases, V lost 6 bases, and 8 bases had no gene match. This CDR3 spans 15 amino acids. The CDR3 protein is CASRRASGGGYEQYF. CDR3 nucleotide sequence: TGTGCCAGCAGACGAGCTAGCGGGGGAGGCTACGAGCAGTACTTC.

CDR3 in amino acids: CAWSDGTHPGEKLFF. CDR3 nucleotides: TGTGCCTGGAGTGATGGGACACACCCCGGGGAAAAACTGTTTTTT. This chain links TRBV30 with TRBJ1-4; perhaps TRBD1 as D (6 bases). Germline CDR1 is GTSNPN and CDR2 is SVGIG (reference sequence). The germline V and J ends were trimmed by 1 base and 8 bases, with 17 bases remaining between them. The CDR3 is 15 residues long.

CDR3 sequence (DNA): TGCGCCAGCAGCCAAGTAACAGGTACCTATGGCTACACCTTC. This gives the protein CASSQVTGTYGYTF. The chain is built from TRBV5-1 and TRBJ1-2; the D gene is possibly TRBD1 (5 bases). CDR3 length equals 14 residues. The ends were cut back, 4 bases at V and 4 bases at J, with 14 bases in the middle. The germline V gene has CDR1 SGHRS and CDR2 YFSETQ. The whole variable domain, filled in from reference TRBV5-1 and TRBJ1-2, reads KAGVTQTPRYLIKTRGQQVTLSCSPISGHRSVSWYQQTPGQGLQFLFEYFSETQRNKGNFPGRFSGRQFSNSRSEMNVSTLELGDSALYLCASSQVTGTYGYTFGSGTRLTVV.

The chain joins TRBV7-9 to TRBJ2-3; a weak D match, TRBD1 (5 bases). The CDR3 loop spans 14 amino acids. V lost 1 base to trimming and J lost 2 bases, with 7 bases between them. Germline-derived CDR1 and CDR2 are SEHNR and FQNEAQ (reference sequence). This CDR3 reads CASSLGQYTDTQYF. CDR3 DNA: TGTGCCAGCAGCTTAGGACAGTACACAGATACGCAGTATTTT.

The V and J genes are TRBV7-3 and TRBJ1-1; D gene unclear. Germline CDR1 is SGHTA and CDR2 is FQGTGA. The germline V and J ends were trimmed by 2 bases and 3 bases, with 10 bases remaining between them. There are 14 residues in the CDR3. CDR3 residues: CASSLSPWDTEAFF. The CDR3 coding sequence is TGTGCCAGCAGCTTATCCCCTTGGGACACTGAAGCTTTCTTT. The full variable domain, with the rest looked up from reference TRBV7-3 and TRBJ1-1, is GAGVSQTPSNKVTEKGKYVELRCDPISGHTALYWYRQSLGQGPEFLIYFQGTGAADDSGLPNDRFFAVRPEGSVSTLKIQRTERGDSAVYLCASSLSPWDTEAFFGQGTRLTVV.

V usage is TRBV4-2 and J usage is TRBJ2-1; 10 nucleotides match TRBD2. The ends lost 4 bases at V and 10 bases at J; junction bases unmatched: 22. Germline V CDR1 and CDR2: LGHNA, YNFKEQ. There are 19 residues in the CDR3. The CDR3 DNA is TGTGCCAGCAGCCTCATTCAAGGGACTAGCGCTCTGTCCATCGACGAGCAGTTCTTC. It translates to CASSLIQGTSALSIDEQFF.

The chain combines TRBV20-1 with TRBJ1-1, with 11 bases matching TRBD1. Germline lookup yields CDR1 DFQATT and CDR2 SNEGSKA (reference sequence). After removal of 6 bases from V and 7 bases from J, the junction contained 10 bases not matched to a gene. This CDR3 is built from 14 residues. In DNA, the CDR3 is TGCAGTGCACTTCCGGGACAGGGGGTATTTGAAGCTTTCTTT. Amino acids: CSALPGQGVFEAFF.

This chain uses TRBV12-3 or TRBV12-4 with TRBJ2-3; TRBD1 might be the D (6 bases). The CDR3 is made up of 14 amino acids. Trimming removed 6 bases from V and 7 bases from J, with 17 bases in between. DNA for the CDR3: TGTGCCAGCAGCTCCACAGGGTTTGGTAATACGCAGTATTTT. It codes for CASSSTGFGNTQYF.

The chain is built from TRBV20-1 and TRBJ2-5; 7 bases are shared with TRBD1. After removal of 3 bases from V and 1 base from J, the junction contained 8 bases not matched to a gene. The CDR3 is 15 residues long. Germline CDR1 reads DFQATT; CDR2 reads SNEGSKA (reference sequence). CDR3 protein: CSASRRQGAQETQYF. The CDR3 DNA sequence: TGCAGTGCTAGTCGAAGACAGGGCGCCCAAGAGACCCAGTACTTC.

The V gene is TRBV21-1, the J gene TRBJ2-7; the table assigns TRBD2, which was not confirmed against the DNA. TRBV21-1 counts as a pseudogene. This CDR3 is built from 15 residues. This CDR3 reads CASSNYSGTSYEQYF. The CDR3 DNA follows: TGTGCCAGCAGCAACTATAGCGGGACTTCCTACGAGCAGTACTTC.

The rearrangement uses TRBV29-1 and TRBJ1-2, with a possible D match to TRBD1 (6 bases). Deletions cut 6 bases from V and 6 bases from J, with 11 bases between. From germline, CDR1 is SQVTM and CDR2 ANQGSEA. The CDR3 has 11 amino acids. CDR3 coding DNA: TGCAGCGTGATGGCAGGGGATGGCTACACCTTC. Protein product: CSVMAGDGYTF.

The chain joins TRBV3-1 to TRBJ2-1; 7 nucleotides align to TRBD2. CDR3 size: 14 residues. V lost 1 base and J lost 4; bases outside the gene matches: 1. From germline, CDR1 is LGHDT and CDR2 YNNKEL (reference sequence). In DNA form, the CDR3 reads TGTGCCAGCAGCCAAGGGGAGGGGTACAATGAGCAGTTCTTC. Amino acid sequence: CASSQGEGYNEQFF.